These 28 T cell receptor beta chains originate from one sample sequenced in a study of graft-versus-host responses after intestinal transplantation. Their cognate antigens are unknown. The assay was immunoSEQ multiplex PCR, and TCRdb's table has in-frame clones only and misses some. The sample lists roughly 120,000 clones, about 92% occurring once. Source: unstimulated CD8+ T cells sorted from spleen or lymph node cells, taken before transplant. The receptors originated from a human donor who was the organ donor for an intestinal transplant.

The V and J genes are TRBV4-3 and TRBJ2-3; D remains ambiguous. Trimming left V 4 bases short and J 2 bases short, with 10 bases between. The CDR3 has 14 residues. CDR1 and CDR2 from the germline V gene are LGHNA and YSLEER. The CDR3 bases are TGCGCCAGCAGCCTACAAGTCGACACAGATACGCAGTATTTT. This gives the protein CASSLQVDTDTQYF.

The J gene is TRBJ2-7, the V gene TRBV4-2; D is perhaps TRBD2 (6 bases). CDR3 size: 13 residues. Trimming pared 1 base from V and 6 bases from J, leaving 10 bases between. Germline lookup yields CDR1 LGHNA and CDR2 YNFKEQ. In DNA form, the CDR3 reads TGTGCCAGCAGCCAAGGAAGAGCGGGCGAGCAGTACTTC. This encodes CASSQGRAGEQYF.

The chain is built from TRBV19 and TRBJ1-3; D remains ambiguous. The V and J ends lost 4 bases and 0 bases respectively, with 13 bases between them. CDR1 and CDR2 from the germline V gene are LNHDA and SQIVND (reference sequence). This CDR3 is built from 16 residues. This CDR3 reads CASSTLTRSSGNTIYF. In nucleotides, the CDR3 is TGTGCCAGTAGTACACTAACCCGGAGCTCTGGAAACACCATATATTTT.

V and J are TRBV6-5 and TRBJ2-2; 8 positions agree with TRBD1. Germline V gives CDR1 MNHEY, CDR2 SVGAGI. The ends lost 6 bases at V and 4 bases at J; junction bases unmatched: 7. The CDR3 covers 15 residues. The chain's CDR3 is CASRSTGALTGELFF. CDR3 DNA: TGTGCCAGCAGATCGACAGGGGCCCTCACCGGGGAGCTGTTTTTT.

The CDR3 bases are TGTGCCAGCAGCCTCGGCGGGGGGTTGGAGACCCAGTACTTC. Its protein is CASSLGGGLETQYF. V is TRBV7-6 and J is TRBJ2-5, with TRBD2 matching 8 bases. The CDR3 contains 14 residues. In germline, CDR1 is SGHVS, CDR2 FNYEAQ. Trimming took 5 bases from V and 5 from J; bases not matched to a gene: 7.

This rearrangement joins TRBV27 to TRBJ1-1, with D possibly being TRBD1 (6 bases). CDR3 length: 14 amino acids. V shed 4 bases and J shed 1 base, with 10 bases lying between them. CDR1 is MNHEY and CDR2 is SMNVEV in the germline V gene (reference sequence). The CDR3 coding sequence is TGTGCCAGCAGTTCTGGGGGCGAGAACACTGAAGCTTTCTTT. It codes for CASSSGGENTEAFF.

V and J are TRBV5-1 and TRBJ2-2; the match to TRBD2 covers 7 bases. The CDR3 runs to 17 residues. The germline CDR1 and CDR2 sequences are SGHRS and YFSETQ. V gave up 3 bases and J gave up 4 bases; unmatched junction bases: 12. This CDR3 reads CASSSLLRGDGTGELFF. CDR3 sequence (DNA): TGCGCCAGCAGCTCGCTACTCCGGGGGGACGGCACCGGGGAGCTGTTTTTT.

This clone was detected once. The rearrangement joins TRBV27 to TRBJ2-1; 9 bases map to TRBD2. The CDR3 is 16 residues long. Germline CDR1 MNHEY, CDR2 SMNVEV (reference sequence). Germline trimming cut 4 bases from V and 4 bases from J; bases unmatched to any gene: 8. The CDR3 sequence: CASSSTAGGPYNEQFF. In DNA, the CDR3 is TGTGCCAGCAGTTCAACAGCGGGGGGCCCTTACAATGAGCAGTTCTTC.

With regard to this clone: Other DNA sequences in the sample encode the same CDR3. The chain is built from TRBV9 and TRBJ2-7, with 7 nucleotides matching TRBD2. Trimming removed 4 bases from V and 3 bases from J; junction bases left unmatched: 13. Germline CDR1 SGDLS, CDR2 YYNGEE. CDR3 size: 16 residues. The CDR3 coding sequence is TGTGCCAGCAGCCCCACGGGACTGGCGGGAGTCTACGAGCAGTACTTC. This translates into CASSPTGLAGVYEQYF. The variable domain in full, with the rest retrieved from reference TRBV9 and TRBJ2-7, is DSGVTQTPKHLITATGQRVTLRCSPRSGDLSVYWYQQSLDQGLQFLIQYYNGEERAKGNILERFSAQQFPDLHSELNLSSLELGDSALYFCASSPTGLAGVYEQYFGPGTRLTVT.

The CDR3 sequence is CASSVGQDEAFF. The DNA of the CDR3 is TGTGCCAGCAGTGTCGGACAGGATGAAGCTTTCTTT. This chain uses TRBV25-1 with TRBJ1-1, with 7 nucleotides matching TRBD1. The V and J ends lost 4 bases and 7 bases, in that order; junction bases with no gene match: 3. There are 12 residues in the CDR3. Germline lookup yields CDR1 MGHDK and CDR2 SYGVNS.

The genes are TRBV4-3 and TRBJ2-1, with TRBD2 identical over 8 bases. V lost 7 bases to trimming and J lost 0 bases; unmatched junction nucleotides: 8. Germline-derived CDR1 and CDR2 are LGHNA and YSLEER. The CDR3 extends over 16 amino acids. The CDR3 sequence is CASTPSSGTSYNEQFF. Here the CDR3 DNA reads TGCGCCAGCACACCAAGTAGCGGGACCTCCTACAATGAGCAGTTCTTC.

The chain employs TRBV15 and TRBJ2-5, with D possibly being TRBD2 (6 bases). The V gene lost 5 bases and the J gene lost 0 bases, with 7 bases spanning the gap. The germline V gene has CDR1 LNHNV and CDR2 YYDKDF (reference sequence). This CDR3 region has 13 residues. This CDR3 is CATSLAYQETQYF. DNA for the CDR3: TGTGCCACCAGCCTAGCGTACCAAGAGACCCAGTACTTC. Supplemented by reference TRBV15 and TRBJ2-5, the full variable domain reads DAMVIQNPRYQVTQFGKPVTLSCSQTLNHNVMYWYQQKSSQAPKLLFHYYDKDFNNEADTPDNFQSRRPNTSFCFLDIRSPGLGDTAMYLCATSLAYQETQYFGPGTRLLVL.

This rearrangement joins TRBV19 to TRBJ2-1; 10 nucleotides line up with TRBD1. V shed 4 bases and J 0 bases; nucleotides not matched to a gene: 0. The CDR3 runs to 15 residues. Germline loops: CDR1 LNHDA, CDR2 SQIVND (reference sequence). CDR3 sequence (DNA): TGTGCCAGTAGTAGGACAGGGGGCTCCTACAATGAGCAGTTCTTC. Translating gives CASSRTGGSYNEQFF.

The rearrangement uses TRBV4-1 and TRBJ1-2; maybe TRBD1 (6 bases). The length of the CDR3 is 22 residues. V lost 0 bases and J lost 2, with 31 bases in between. Per the germline V gene, CDR1 is MGHRA and CDR2 is YSYEKL. Here the CDR3 reads CASSQDTLYPGQPILRNYGYTF. The CDR3 DNA reads TGCGCCAGCAGCCAAGATACCCTTTACCCAGGACAGCCCATACTAAGAAACTATGGCTACACCTTC.

The gene calls are TRBV19 and TRBJ1-1; 8 bases are a match to TRBD1. V gave up 3 bases and J gave up 2 bases; unmatched junction bases: 5. The CDR3 has 15 residues. The V gene's germline CDR1 is LNHDA and CDR2 SQIVND (reference sequence). CDR3 in DNA: TGTGCCAGTAGTATTCAGGGGGCCCCAAACACTGAAGCTTTCTTT. Protein: CASSIQGAPNTEAFF.

J is TRBJ2-1 and V is TRBV7-9; a possible D gene is TRBD2 (7 bases). Trimming removed 4 bases at V and 0 bases at J, with 16 bases between. The CDR3 has 17 residues. Germline assignment: CDR1 SEHNR and CDR2 FQNEAQ (reference sequence). CDR3 bases: TGTGCCAGCAGCTCCGTCGGGGGGCCTAGCTCCTACAATGAGCAGTTCTTC. It codes for CASSSVGGPSSYNEQFF.

The chain is built from TRBV28 and TRBJ2-3, with D possibly being TRBD1 (5 bases). Trimming stripped 3 bases from V and 4 bases from J, with 14 bases between. From germline, CDR1 is MDHEN and CDR2 SYDVKM. The CDR3 has 15 amino acids. The CDR3 region has the DNA TGTGCCAGCAGTTTCGACAGAGTTTATGCAGATACGCAGTATTTT. Translation gives CASSFDRVYADTQYF.

The count of this clone is one. The rearrangement uses TRBV5-1 and TRBJ2-3, with TRBD2 matching over 7 bases. The V segment lost 1 base and the J segment 2 bases; nucleotides outside the gene matches: 10. The CDR3 is 17 residues long. Germline assignment: CDR1 SGHRS and CDR2 YFSETQ. The CDR3 spells CASSLLSLAETTDTQYF. Here the CDR3 DNA reads TGCGCCAGCAGCTTGTTGTCTCTAGCGGAGACCACAGATACGCAGTATTTT.

The V call is TRBV7-2, the J call TRBJ2-7, with D hard to call. Between the trimmed V and J ends, which lost 1 base and 1 base, there was a span of 11 bases. Germline V CDR1 and CDR2: SGHTA, FQGNSA. The CDR3 sequence is 15 residues long. CDR3: CASSLGPYGSYEQYF. Here the CDR3 DNA reads TGTGCCAGCAGCTTAGGACCCTACGGGTCCTACGAGCAGTACTTC.

The gene calls are TRBV6-5 and TRBJ1-1; D uncertain. Trimming took off 4 bases at V and 1 base at J, with 7 bases between the two ends. CDR3 length: 13 amino acids. Germline loops: CDR1 MNHEY, CDR2 SVGAGI. The CDR3 DNA reads as TGTGCCAGCAGTTGGATTGAGAACACTGAAGCTTTCTTT. It encodes CASSWIENTEAFF.

This clone is a singleton in its sample. The V gene is TRBV7-9, the J gene TRBJ2-2, with TRBD1 matching over 10 bases. Looked up from germline, CDR1 is SEHNR and CDR2 is FQNEAQ (reference sequence). The trim removed 5 bases at V and 6 bases at J, leaving 9 bases unmatched. The CDR3 extends over 16 amino acids. The CDR3 reads CASSTTTGQGPGELFF. CDR3 nucleotides: TGTGCCAGCAGCACTACAACGGGACAGGGGCCCGGGGAGCTGTTTTTT.

A note on this clone: Distinct nucleotide sequences in the sample also encode this CDR3. This chain uses TRBV27 with TRBJ2-1, with 10 bases identical to TRBD2. V shed 3 bases, J shed 2 bases, and the junction held 1 base outside the gene matches. Germline CDR1 is MNHEY and CDR2 is SMNVEV (reference sequence). This CDR3 contains 15 residues. The CDR3 nucleotides are TGTGCCAGCAGTTTTGGACTAGCGGCCTACAATGAGCAGTTCTTC. Translated, it gives CASSFGLAAYNEQFF.

The CDR3: CASRRQATHYGYTF. As DNA, the CDR3 is TGTGCCAGCAGAAGACAGGCGACCCATTATGGCTACACCTTC. V usage is TRBV9 and J usage is TRBJ1-2; possible D gene TRBD1, 6 bases. The CDR3 loop spans 14 amino acids. The germline V gene has CDR1 SGDLS and CDR2 YYNGEE. Trimming cost V 5 bases and J 5 bases, with 16 bases left between them.

The V gene is TRBV27, the J gene TRBJ2-7; the match to TRBD2 covers 9 bases. Trimming removed 2 bases from V and 3 bases from J; junction bases left unmatched: 8. There are 16 residues in the CDR3. CDR1 and CDR2 from the germline V gene are MNHEY and SMNVEV (reference sequence). The CDR3 spells CASSLGSGGIYYEQYF. The CDR3, as DNA: TGTGCCAGCAGTTTAGGTAGCGGGGGAATATACTACGAGCAGTACTTC.

This clone was observed a single time. V and J are TRBV2 and TRBJ2-7, with a tentative D call TRBD1 (6 bases). This CDR3 has 14 residues. Trimming pared 4 bases from V and 2 bases from J, leaving 12 bases between. The germline gives CDR1 SNHLY, CDR2 FYNNEI. CDR3: CASSVGSGAYEQYF. CDR3 nucleotides: TGTGCCAGCAGTGTAGGATCAGGGGCCTACGAGCAGTACTTC.

The chain employs TRBV28 and TRBJ2-7; no reliable D call. V shed 3 bases and J shed 3 bases, with 18 bases lying between them. The germline V gene has CDR1 MDHEN and CDR2 SYDVKM. The CDR3 sequence is 16 residues long. Here the CDR3 reads CASSFPGVGALYEQYF. The CDR3 DNA sequence: TGTGCCAGCAGTTTTCCTGGGGTTGGTGCCCTCTACGAGCAGTACTTC.

The V call is TRBV5-6, the J call TRBJ1-6; TRBD1 might be the D (6 bases). Per germline, CDR1 SGHDT and CDR2 YYEEEE. The CDR3 covers 17 residues. Trimming left V 3 bases short and J 7 bases short, with 20 bases between. CDR3 in amino acids: CASSSPAQGQRNSPLHF. In DNA, the CDR3 is TGTGCCAGCAGCTCCCCGGCCCAGGGACAACGAAATTCACCCCTCCACTTT.

This rearrangement joins TRBV14 to TRBJ2-3; D ambiguous. From germline, CDR1 is SGHDN and CDR2 FVKESK. CDR3 length: 15 residues. Between the trimmed V and J ends, which lost 4 bases and 6 bases, there was a span of 17 bases. The CDR3: CASSLGRIRSDTQYF. The CDR3 DNA is TGTGCCAGCAGCCTAGGACGTATTAGGTCTGATACGCAGTATTTT.